This T cell receptor (beta chain) is from a study of read filtering for tumor transcriptome and immune sequencing (TCRdb year 2020). The study in broad terms: Of the patients in the cohort, fewer than 20 were male and 14 were female, and their mean age was 65.9 years, with a range of roughly 40 to 80. By revised international staging, roughly eight patients were R-ISS I, 16 were R-ISS II and 6 or 7 were R-ISS III. After DNase treatment, whole-transcriptome libraries were prepared with the TruSeq RNA Access Library Prep Kit. TCR-region mapped reads per sample ranged from about 4.05 to 10.27 million with IR-seq versus only roughly 85 to 1273 with RNA-seq. The study compared TCR repertoires from targeted immune repertoire sequencing and bulk whole-transcriptome sequencing run on the same bone marrow samples. As a main aim, a read-filtering strategy for immune repertoire data was addressed, with the specific question being whether clonotypes supported by a single read should be removed.

Each patient had bone marrow sampled at the time of active disease. Ficoll-Hypaque density gradient centrifugation was used to isolate the bone marrow mononuclear cells. To remove myeloma plasma cells, the cells were labeled with CD138 magnetic microbeads on a MACS separator, and CD138-negative cells were then collected by negative selection. Flow cytometry with CD138 antibodies on an Attune NxT was used to check how pure the isolated cells were. TRIzol reagent was used to extract total RNA, which was then quantified with a NanoDrop spectrophotometer. For each patient, paired RNA-seq and IR-seq were run on the CD138-negative bone marrow sample from that patient. In regard to this clonotype: Which antigen it targets is not known. A clone one base away is much larger, so this may be a read error.

TCR libraries were constructed from 400 ng RNA using the Immunoverse kit, and molecular barcoded adaptors covering alpha/delta and beta/gamma chains were employed. The same RNA used for transcriptome sequencing was used for TCR library preparation. Sequencing of TCR libraries was carried out on an Illumina HiSeq 4000 with 2 x 150 cycles. The original methods were these. TCR reads were aligned to human V, D, J and C references and assembled into CDR3 clonotypes with MiXCR, including quality filtering and error correction. The tcR package in R was used to analyze clonotype counts and gene usage diversity. Raw mapping reads were checked after the RNA-seq reads had been mapped by STAR aligner version 2.5.3a onto the human GRCh37 genome. To test the effect of sequencing depth on detected clonotypes, IR-seq fastq files were randomly downsampled using Seqtk 1.3. The public reads were reanalyzed by TCRdb: fastp trimming at Q25, MiXCR alignment, in-frame beta chains only. Merged by CDR3 protein, the rows form single entries marked with the most common genes and DNA. TCRdb assigned the V and J calls; the authors' analysis was not used. The sample table contains 40,000 or so distinct CDR3 sequences; only one count was recorded for less than 15% of them. Less than 20% of the sample lies in the top ten.

The germline V gene provides CDR1 MNHEY and CDR2 SVGAGI. Trimming removed 2 bases from V and 5 bases from J, leaving 28 bases between the germline ends. CDR3 length: 19 amino acids, cysteine to phenylalanine. Of the read, only the CDR3 DNA is kept; its 57 bases are in frame from base 1. General study outcomes and caveats: In IR-seq, single-read clonotypes were approximately 80% of clonotypes but approximately 3.7% of total reads; in RNA-seq they were around 75% of clonotypes and 35% to 55% of reads. The correlation between IR-seq and RNA-seq shared clonotype proportions was increased by removal of single-read clonotypes. The sorted CD138-negative fraction was a mixed bone marrow immune population, not purified T cells. Clonotypes were captured by IR-seq at much higher depth and more reliably than by RNA-seq, and smaller IR-seq throughput was sufficient for identification of most shared clonotypes.

The sequence derives from a donor at least 40 years old with multiple myeloma. Sequencing was done on a sample of a population of CD138-negative cells sorted from bone marrow. The cell subset or site label corresponds to: bone marrow mononuclear cells depleted of CD138+ plasma/myeloma cells by negative magnetic selection. The chain couples TRBV6-5 to TRBJ2-7, and TRBD2 may be the D gene, going by 7 matching bases. The CDR3 loop reads CASSYSSPAGAAETHEQYF. In nucleotide form, the sequence is TGTGCCAGCAGTTACAGCTCGCCGGCGGGGGCAGCTGAAACCCACGAGCAGTACTTC.